Each of the 17 T cell receptor beta chains below was sequenced from the same sample in a study of T cells after posttransplantation cyclophosphamide. Sequencing used immunoSEQ multiplex PCR; TCRdb keeps in-frame clones, though not all of them. The sample is made up of about 5,700 clones, none counted only once. Treatment was busulfan-fludarabine conditioning, a marrow graft, and cyclophosphamide on days +3 and +4. The material sequenced was PBMCs, taken after allogeneic stem cell transplant with posttransplant cyclophosphamide. The receptors derive from a male patient between 60 and 69 years old who received an allogeneic stem cell transplant from a related donor, was CMV-positive, and had no GVHD. Some T cells may be transferred from the graft donor.

The rearrangement joins TRBV5-1 to TRBJ2-2; 8 positions agree with TRBD2. The CDR3 totals 16 residues. J was trimmed by 2 bases and V by 4 bases; bases with no gene match: 7. Germline V gives CDR1 SGHRS, CDR2 YFSETQ. CDR3 DNA: TGCGCCAGCAGCACCCTCGCGGGGGGTAACACCGGGGAGCTGTTTTTT. As protein: CASSTLAGGNTGELFF.

This clone was picked up many times. V gene TRBV6-5 combines with J gene TRBJ1-2; D is ambiguous. V was pared by 5 bases and J by 5 bases, with 9 bases between. CDR1 MNHEY and CDR2 SVGAGI come from the germline V gene. The CDR3 loop spans 12 amino acids. In nucleotides, the CDR3 is TGTGCCAGCAGTCCGACGGGGTATGGCTACACCTTC. Translated: CASSPTGYGYTF.

This clone came up many times. The V call is TRBV7-6, the J call TRBJ2-2; 9 bases match TRBD1. This CDR3 has 16 amino acids. The trim removed 5 bases at V and 1 base at J, leaving 5 bases unmatched. Germline CDR1 SGHVS, CDR2 FNYEAQ. CDR3: CASSPRQGVNTGELFF. The CDR3 DNA follows: TGTGCCAGCAGCCCAAGACAGGGGGTGAACACCGGGGAGCTGTTTTTT.

A note on this clone: The junction and the germline gene differ at one end; a read error may be behind it. The chain has TRBV28 and TRBJ1-5, with 7 bases fitting TRBD1. The CDR3 consists of 19 residues. Germline CDR1 is MDHEN and CDR2 is SYDVKM. CDR3 DNA sequence: TGTGCCAGCAGTTACCAATCCTACCGACAGGGCACGCGACGATGGCCCCAGAATTTT. Protein product: CASSYQSYRQGTRRWPQNF.

The chain combines TRBV25-1 with TRBJ2-5; D unresolved. The DNA end lines up better with TRBJ2-7; the J call may be wrong. The CDR3 covers 11 residues. Germline lookup yields CDR1 MGHDK and CDR2 SYGVNS. The CDR3 loop reads CASSDSYEQYF. DNA for the CDR3: TGTGCCAGCAGTGATTCCTACGAGCAGTACTTC.

This clone has a count of ten or more. At the DNA level, this CDR3 is encoded by other sequences in the same sample as well. The chain employs TRBV5-1 and TRBJ2-7; a weak D match, TRBD2 (6 bases). This CDR3 region has 14 residues. V was clipped by 0 bases and J by 5 bases, with 12 bases between them. The V gene's germline CDR1 is SGHRS and CDR2 YFSETQ. This CDR3 reads CASSLGGVRDEQYF. The DNA for the CDR3 is TGCGCCAGCAGCTTGGGCGGGGTTCGGGACGAGCAGTACTTC.

The chain links TRBV10-3 to TRBJ2-7; weak D call: TRBD1 (5 bases). The CDR3 loop spans 13 amino acids. V lost 6 bases and J 0 bases, leaving 9 bases between the germline ends. Germline CDR1 is ENHRY and CDR2 is SYGVKD. CDR3 coding DNA: TGTGCCATCAGCGTCAGGGACTCCTACGAGCAGTACTTC. It translates to CAISVRDSYEQYF.

This chain links TRBV18 with TRBJ1-1, with no clear D. CDR1 KGHSH and CDR2 LQKENI come from the germline V gene. The germline V and J ends were trimmed by 2 bases and 1 base, with 5 bases remaining between them. The CDR3 covers 13 residues. The CDR3 is CASSPSGNTEAFF. The CDR3 nucleotides are TGTGCCAGCTCACCATCAGGGAACACTGAAGCTTTCTTT.

This clone was detected many times. The chain recombines TRBV7-8 with TRBJ2-5; 10 bases fit TRBD2. The junction had 13 bases not matched to a gene; V was cut back by 5 bases and J by 7 bases. The CDR3 is 16 residues long. Germline lookup yields CDR1 SGHVS and CDR2 FQNEAQ. The CDR3 DNA sequence: TGTGCCAGCAGCGAGGAAGGGCTAGCGGGGGACTCGACCCAGTACTTC. Amino acid sequence: CASSEEGLAGDSTQYF.

In this sample, this clone turned up many times. A much larger clone sits a single nucleotide away, making a read error possible. As the CDR3 is not closed by the conserved phenylalanine or tryptophan, this likely results from a read error. The rearrangement links TRBV19 to TRBJ2-7, with 9 bases that match TRBD1. Trimming cost V 6 bases and J 7 bases; bases outside gene matches: 13. Per the germline V gene, CDR1 is LNHDA and CDR2 is SQIVND (reference sequence). This CDR3 spans 15 amino acids. The CDR3 DNA follows: TGTGCCAGTAGCGAAGCCGGGACAGGGATAAAGGAGCAGTACCTC. It codes for CASSEAGTGIKEQYL.

The rearrangement joins TRBV28 to TRBJ1-2; D not certain. Deletions cut 3 bases from V and 0 bases from J, with 11 bases between. Per the germline V gene, CDR1 is MDHEN and CDR2 is SYDVKM. The CDR3 consists of 15 residues. In DNA form, the CDR3 reads TGTGCCAGCAGTTTGTTTTCCGGTCCTAACTATGGCTACACCTTC. As protein: CASSLFSGPNYGYTF.

Ten or more counts support this clone. This rearrangement joins TRBV7-6 to TRBJ1-4; 7 bases match TRBD1. Germline CDR1 is SGHVS and CDR2 is FNYEAQ. The V and J ends lost 5 bases and 0 bases, in that order; junction bases with no gene match: 12. The CDR3 contains 18 residues. The CDR3 reads CASSATGTARTTNEKLFF. The CDR3, as DNA: TGTGCCAGCAGCGCCACCGGGACAGCCAGGACAACTAATGAAAAACTGTTTTTT.

The chain links TRBV9 to TRBJ2-3; D unresolved. This CDR3 is 14 amino acids long. CDR1 and CDR2 from the germline V gene are SGDLS and YYNGEE. V was shortened by 0 bases and J by 1 base, with 6 bases between the two germline ends. Written as DNA, the CDR3 is TGTGCCAGCAGCGTAGTTGCGGGCACAGATACGCAGTATTTT. The encoded protein is CASSVVAGTDTQYF. Combining the CDR3 with reference TRBV9 and TRBJ2-3 gives the whole variable domain DSGVTQTPKHLITATGQRVTLRCSPRSGDLSVYWYQQSLDQGLQFLIQYYNGEERAKGNILERFSAQQFPDLHSELNLSSLELGDSALYFCASSVVAGTDTQYFGPGTRLTVL.

The sample holds many counts of this clone. V and J are TRBV10-3 and TRBJ2-7, with TRBD2 matching over 11 bases. J was trimmed by 6 bases and V by 8 bases; bases with no gene match: 6. CDR3 length equals 13 residues. Germline V lookup: CDR1 ENHRY, CDR2 SYGVKD. CDR3 coding DNA: TGTGCCATCGCCCCCGGGACTAGCGGCGAGCAGTACTTC. It translates to CAIAPGTSGEQYF.

This clone was counted between two and nine times. This chain links TRBV18 with TRBJ1-2; perhaps TRBD1 as D (6 bases). The CDR3 contains 13 residues. In germline, CDR1 is KGHSH, CDR2 LQKENI. The ends were cut back, 3 bases at V and 8 bases at J, with 13 bases in the middle. The CDR3 DNA reads TGTGCCAGCTCACCCCGACAGGCGGAAGGCTACACCTTC. Its translation is CASSPRQAEGYTF.

This clone was picked up a small number of times. The V gene is TRBV19, the J gene TRBJ1-1, with 7 bases lining up with TRBD1. Per germline, CDR1 LNHDA and CDR2 SQIVND (reference sequence). Trimming removed 1 base from V and 4 bases from J; junction bases left unmatched: 15. The CDR3 spans 18 residues. The CDR3 region has the DNA TGTGCCAGTAGTATAGGGGTGCTTATACAGGGGAAGGGCACTGAAGCTTTCTTT. Its protein is CASSIGVLIQGKGTEAFF. Based on the CDR3 plus reference TRBV19 and TRBJ1-1, the full variable domain is DGGITQSPKYLFRKEGQNVTLSCEQNLNHDAMYWYRQDPGQGLRLIYYSQIVNDFQKGDIAEGYSVSREKKESFPLTVTSAQKNPTAFYLCASSIGVLIQGKGTEAFFGQGTRLTVV.

There are many counts of this clone. The chain combines TRBV4-2 with TRBJ1-6; D is perhaps TRBD1 (5 bases). This CDR3 has 17 residues. Germline CDR1 and CDR2: LGHNA and YNFKEQ. V was clipped by 0 bases and J by 9 bases, with 18 bases between them. The CDR3 loop reads CASSQEAAAGMGSPLHF. The CDR3 region has the DNA TGTGCCAGCAGCCAAGAGGCAGCCGCAGGGATGGGTTCACCCCTCCACTTT.